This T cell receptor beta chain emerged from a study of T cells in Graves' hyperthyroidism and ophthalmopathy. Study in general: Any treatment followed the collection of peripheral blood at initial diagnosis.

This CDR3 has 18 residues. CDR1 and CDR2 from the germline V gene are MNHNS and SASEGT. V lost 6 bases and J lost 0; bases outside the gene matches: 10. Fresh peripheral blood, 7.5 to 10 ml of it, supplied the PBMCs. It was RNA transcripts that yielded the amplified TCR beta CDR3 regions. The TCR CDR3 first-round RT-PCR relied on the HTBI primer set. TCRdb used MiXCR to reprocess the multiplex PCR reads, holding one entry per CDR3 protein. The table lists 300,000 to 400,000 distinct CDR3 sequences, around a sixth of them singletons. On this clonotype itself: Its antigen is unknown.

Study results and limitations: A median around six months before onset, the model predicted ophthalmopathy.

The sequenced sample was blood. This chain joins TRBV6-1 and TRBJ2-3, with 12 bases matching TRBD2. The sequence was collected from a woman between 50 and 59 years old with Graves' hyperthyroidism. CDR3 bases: TGTGCCAGCAGCCGTGGACTAGCGGGGAGCCTAAGCACAGATACGCAGTATTTT. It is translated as CASSRGLAGSLSTDTQYF.